This passage covers 30 T cell receptor beta chains from one sample sequenced in a study of OX40 agonist ivuxolimab in advanced cancers. Libraries were built with the immunoSEQ multiplex PCR assay. Imported from immuneACCESS, the table was reduced by TCRdb to in-frame sequences with V and J called. These copies leave out some clones; in studies compared against another copy, an unresolved V gene accounts for under half, and the cause of the remainder is not known. The sample includes some 46,000 clones, with 80% observed a single time. The ten top clones hold 3.5% to 4.5% of the sample. Sequenced here: CD4+ or CD8+ T cells sorted from blood, sampled in a trial of the OX40 agonist ivuxolimab. The receptors come from an adult with an advanced solid tumor such as melanoma, head and neck, liver or kidney cancer.

The J gene is TRBJ1-6, the V gene TRBV11-2, with D unresolved. CDR1 and CDR2 (germline): SGHAT, FQNNGV. V lost 1 base to trimming and J lost 7 bases, with 8 bases between them. The CDR3 length is 14 residues. CDR3 protein: CASSLGPLNSPLHF. CDR3 DNA: TGTGCCAGCAGCTTAGGGCCGTTAAATTCACCCCTCCACTTT.

The J gene is TRBJ1-2, the V gene TRBV6-5; D remains unclear. The V and J ends lost 2 bases and 4 bases respectively, with 17 bases between them. The V gene's germline CDR1 is MNHEY and CDR2 SVGAGI. This CDR3 has 16 residues. In DNA, the CDR3 is TGTGCCAGCAGTTACGGAAGGGAGAACCCTCTCTATGGCTACACCTTC. This codes for CASSYGRENPLYGYTF.

V is TRBV6-5 and J is TRBJ1-5; a weak D match, TRBD1 (6 bases). Germline V CDR1 and CDR2: MNHEY, SVGAGI. CDR3 size: 13 residues. Trimming removed 6 bases from V and 6 bases from J, with 12 bases in between. The CDR3 reads CASRAGEGQPQHF. DNA of the CDR3: TGTGCCAGCAGGGCAGGGGAAGGTCAGCCCCAGCATTTT.

V gene TRBV11-2 combines with J gene TRBJ2-3; TRBD2 might be the D (7 bases). The V end lost 3 bases, the J end lost 1 base, and 11 bases lay between the germline ends. The CDR3 sequence is 15 residues long. CDR1 is SGHAT and CDR2 is FQNNGV in the germline V gene. CDR3: CASSLRGLGTDTQYF. In DNA form, the CDR3 reads TGTGCCAGCAGCTTGCGGGGGCTAGGCACAGATACGCAGTATTTT.

This clone has a handful of counts. This chain links TRBV2 with TRBJ2-1, with TRBD2 matching 10 bases. CDR1 and CDR2 from the germline V gene are SNHLY and FYNNEI. Trimming took 5 bases from V and 7 from J; bases not matched to a gene: 14. This CDR3 comprises 17 residues. CDR3: CASSKPLAGAVGNEQFF. CDR3 sequence (DNA): TGTGCCAGCAGTAAACCCCTAGCGGGGGCCGTTGGGAATGAGCAGTTCTTC.

This clone has ten or more counts. V usage is TRBV4-1 and J usage is TRBJ2-7; D may be TRBD1 (5 bases). V was pared by 3 bases and J by 4 bases, with 16 bases between. The germline V gene has CDR1 MGHRA and CDR2 YSYEKL. The CDR3 consists of 15 residues. The CDR3: CASSHATGLWYEQYF. The CDR3 bases are TGCGCCAGCAGCCATGCTACAGGATTATGGTACGAGCAGTACTTC.

The V gene is TRBV30, the J gene TRBJ1-1; 8 bases line up with TRBD1. V trimming: 3 bases; J trimming: 0 bases; junction bases outside the gene matches: 12. CDR1 is GTSNPN, CDR2 SVGIG, per germline (reference sequence). The CDR3 contains 17 residues. The CDR3, as DNA: TGTGCCTGGAGAGGCGGCAGGGGGCTAATAGTGAACACTGAAGCTTTCTTT. Protein product: CAWRGGRGLIVNTEAFF.

The V gene is TRBV4-3, the J gene TRBJ2-3; D is perhaps TRBD1 or TRBD2 (6 bases each). The CDR3 spans 15 residues. CDR1 and CDR2 (germline): LGHNA, YSLEER. Trimming took 3 bases from V and 3 from J, leaving 13 bases between them. CDR3 bases: TGCGCCAGCAGCCATAGGGGGGTTGGGACAGATACGCAGTATTTT. Protein sequence: CASSHRGVGTDTQYF.

J is TRBJ1-2 and V is TRBV2; 12 nucleotides agree with TRBD1. Germline loops: CDR1 SNHLY, CDR2 FYNNEI. The CDR3 is made up of 18 amino acids. With V trimmed by 2 bases and J by 8 bases, 15 bases remained unmatched. The CDR3 reads CASSERGQGAKREWGYTF. CDR3 DNA: TGTGCCAGCAGTGAAAGGGGACAGGGGGCAAAAAGGGAATGGGGCTACACCTTC. The full variable domain, in which reference TRBV2 and TRBJ1-2 provide the parts outside the CDR3, is EPEVTQTPSHQVTQMGQEVILRCVPISNHLYFYWYRQILGQKVEFLVSFYNNEISEKSEIFDDQFSVERPDGSNFTLKIRSTKLEDSAMYFCASSERGQGAKREWGYTFGSGTRLTVV.

The chain combines TRBV5-1 with TRBJ2-1; the D gene is possibly TRBD1 (5 bases). This CDR3 comprises 14 residues. Between the trimmed V and J ends, which lost 0 bases and 3 bases, there was a span of 7 bases. The V gene's germline CDR1 is SGHRS and CDR2 YFSETQ. CDR3 sequence reads: CASSLGQNYNEQFF. As DNA, the CDR3 is TGCGCCAGCAGCTTGGGACAGAACTACAATGAGCAGTTCTTC.

This clone was recorded many times. This chain connects TRBV5-4 to TRBJ1-2; 7 bases align to TRBD1. V trimming: 2 bases; J trimming: 4 bases; junction bases outside the gene matches: 8. Germline V lookup: CDR1 SGHNT, CDR2 YYREEE (reference sequence). The CDR3 runs 15 residues. The CDR3 DNA is TGTGCCAGCAGCTTTCCCTTGGAGGGGGCCTATGGCTACACCTTC. Translating it yields CASSFPLEGAYGYTF.

This clone was recorded a few times. The same CDR3 can be traced to other DNA sequences in this sample. The J gene is TRBJ2-3, the V gene TRBV9, with D perhaps matching TRBD2 (5 bases). This CDR3 comprises 12 residues. V dropped 0 bases and J dropped 7 bases, with 6 bases sitting between them. CDR1 is SGDLS, CDR2 YYNGEE, per germline. CDR3 bases: TGTGCCAGCAGCGTAGCGGGGAATACGCAGTATTTT. Amino acids: CASSVAGNTQYF.

The chain couples TRBV7-3 to TRBJ1-1; possibly TRBD1 for D (6 bases). The CDR3 sequence is 15 residues long. With 2 bases removed from V and 2 bases from J, the gap between germline ends came to 12 bases. Germline V gene lookup returns CDR1 SGHTA and CDR2 FQGTGA. The CDR3 region is CASSLDGTINTEAFF. CDR3 bases: TGTGCCAGCAGCTTAGACGGGACAATTAACACTGAAGCTTTCTTT.

The chain joins TRBV5-1 to TRBJ2-5; D gene uncertain. The V end was cut by 1 base, the J end by 5 bases, with 9 bases between. The CDR3 has 13 residues. CDR1 and CDR2 from the germline V gene are SGHRS and YFSETQ. CDR3 in amino acids: CASSLRRDETQYF. Here the CDR3 DNA reads TGCGCCAGCAGCTTGAGAAGGGATGAGACCCAGTACTTC.

CDR3: CASSLATGLNSPLHF. For the CDR3, the DNA is TGTGCCAGCAGCTTAGCCACAGGACTTAATTCACCCCTCCACTTT. The V call is TRBV7-9, the J call TRBJ1-6; the D gene is possibly TRBD1 (5 bases). This CDR3 contains 15 residues. V lost 0 bases, J lost 6 bases, and 9 bases lay in between. CDR1 SEHNR and CDR2 FQNEAQ come from the germline V gene (reference sequence).

This chain uses TRBV5-1 with TRBJ2-7; 12 nucleotides agree with TRBD2. The CDR3 is made up of 15 amino acids. V gave up 7 bases and J gave up 6 bases; unmatched junction bases: 11. Germline loops: CDR1 SGHRS, CDR2 YFSETQ. Here the CDR3 reads CASCPRLAGDGEQYF. DNA for the CDR3: TGCGCCAGCTGTCCCCGACTAGCGGGGGATGGCGAGCAGTACTTC. Using reference TRBV5-1 and TRBJ2-7 for the parts outside the CDR3, the full variable domain is KAGVTQTPRYLIKTRGQQVTLSCSPISGHRSVSWYQQTPGQGLQFLFEYFSETQRNKGNFPGRFSGRQFSNSRSEMNVSTLELGDSALYLCASCPRLAGDGEQYFGPGTRLTVT.

The chain links TRBV6-1 to TRBJ2-5; TRBD1 might be the D (6 bases). Trimming took 6 bases from V and 5 from J, leaving 16 bases between them. The CDR3 runs 14 residues. Germline loops: CDR1 MNHNS, CDR2 SASEGT. This CDR3 reads CASRDTQGWETQYF. DNA of the CDR3: TGTGCCAGCAGGGATACTCAGGGGTGGGAGACCCAGTACTTC.

The rearrangement joins TRBV30 to TRBJ1-1, with a tentative D call TRBD1 (5 bases). Germline assignment: CDR1 GTSNPN and CDR2 SVGIG (reference sequence). The CDR3 loop spans 14 amino acids. Trimming removed 3 bases from V and 1 base from J, with 12 bases in between. CDR3 coding DNA: TGTGCCTGGAGGAGGGGCAGGTCGAACACTGAAGCTTTCTTT. Translated: CAWRRGRSNTEAFF.

The gene calls are TRBV10-2 and TRBJ1-2; D not resolved. Trimming took off 10 bases at V and 4 bases at J, with 13 bases between the two ends. The CDR3 has 12 amino acids. Germline-derived CDR1 and CDR2 are WSHSY and SAAADI. CDR3 DNA: TGCGCCACCGATCGGGGTGGCTATGGCTACACCTTC. Amino acid sequence: CATDRGGYGYTF.

The chain combines TRBV7-9 with TRBJ2-5; D may be TRBD1 or TRBD2 (5 bases each). Trimming left V 5 bases short and J 7 bases short, with 17 bases between. The CDR3 has 14 amino acids. CDR1 and CDR2 from the germline V gene are SEHNR and FQNEAQ (reference sequence). The CDR3: CASSGTGTPSTQYF. For the CDR3, the DNA is TGTGCCAGCAGCGGTACCGGGACCCCGTCGACCCAGTACTTC.

The J gene is TRBJ2-7, the V gene TRBV6-5, with D possibly matching TRBD1 (6 bases). The length of the CDR3 is 14 residues. The V end was cut by 8 bases, the J end by 2 bases, with 16 bases between. The V gene's germline CDR1 is MNHEY and CDR2 SVGAGI. The CDR3 DNA sequence: TGTGCCAGCCAGGCAGCCGCAGGGGCCTACGAGCAGTACTTC. Translated: CASQAAAGAYEQYF.

The chain couples TRBV19 to TRBJ1-1; D unresolved. CDR3 size: 14 residues. V lost 6 bases, J lost 1 base, and 12 bases lay in between. The germline CDR1 and CDR2 sequences are LNHDA and SQIVND (reference sequence). CDR3 sequence reads: CASSKALTNTEAFF. CDR3 sequence (DNA): TGTGCCAGTAGCAAGGCACTCACGAACACTGAAGCTTTCTTT. Variable domain in full (rest from reference TRBV19 and TRBJ1-1): DGGITQSPKYLFRKEGQNVTLSCEQNLNHDAMYWYRQDPGQGLRLIYYSQIVNDFQKGDIAEGYSVSREKKESFPLTVTSAQKNPTAFYLCASSKALTNTEAFFGQGTRLTVV.

V is TRBV11-3 and J is TRBJ2-7; 12 bases are a match to TRBD2. Germline lookup yields CDR1 SGHNT and CDR2 YENEEA. CDR3 length equals 15 residues. V was pared by 4 bases and J by 5 bases, with 6 bases of the junction left unmatched. The CDR3 DNA follows: TGTGCCAGCAGCTCCTCACTAGCGGGAGGCCACGAGCAGTACTTC. It translates to CASSSSLAGGHEQYF.

Note on this clone: The junction and the germline gene differ at one end; a read error may be behind it. This CDR3 is also generated by other DNA sequences in the sample. The rearrangement joins TRBV5-1 to TRBJ1-2, with 9 bases fitting TRBD1. Germline V gives CDR1 SGHRS, CDR2 YFSETQ. The CDR3 loop spans 15 amino acids. The CDR3 region has the DNA TGCGCCAGCAGTTTGGCCGGGACAGGGCCCCATGGCTACACCTTC. Translating it yields CASSLAGTGPHGYTF.

The chain links TRBV2 to TRBJ1-1; 8 bases match TRBD1. This CDR3 region has 13 residues. The trim removed 4 bases at V and 5 bases at J, leaving 3 bases unmatched. Germline CDR1 and CDR2: SNHLY and FYNNEI. The DNA of the CDR3 is TGTGCCAGCAGTGGACAGGGGCGGACTGAAGCTTTCTTT. Its protein product is CASSGQGRTEAFF.

Written as DNA, the CDR3 is TGTGCCAGTAGTATTAAGTTCCGCCCGCTCGGGATAGATGAGCAGTTCTTC. It translates to CASSIKFRPLGIDEQFF. The chain employs TRBV19 and TRBJ2-1; weak D call: TRBD2 (5 bases). V lost 3 bases and J 8 bases, leaving 23 bases between the germline ends. The length of the CDR3 is 17 residues. Germline CDR1 reads LNHDA; CDR2 reads SQIVND (reference sequence).

This clone came up once. The chain employs TRBV5-4 and TRBJ2-1, with 8 bases fitting TRBD2. CDR3 size: 16 residues. Trimming removed 4 bases from V and 0 bases from J; junction bases left unmatched: 6. Germline loops: CDR1 SGHNT, CDR2 YYREEE (reference sequence). The CDR3 loop reads CASSRGGTSSYNEQFF. The CDR3 DNA sequence: TGTGCCAGCAGCCGGGGCGGGACTAGCTCCTACAATGAGCAGTTCTTC.

The DNA for the CDR3 is TGTGCCAGCAGCTTGAGCGGGAGGGCCACAGATACGCAGTATTTT. It is translated as CASSLSGRATDTQYF. This chain uses TRBV7-9 with TRBJ2-3; 10 bases line up with TRBD2. Germline V gene sequence: CDR1 SEHNR, CDR2 FQNEAQ (reference sequence). The V segment lost 3 bases and the J segment 2 bases; nucleotides outside the gene matches: 2. The CDR3 has 15 amino acids.

The chain carries TRBV19 and TRBJ1-1; no firm D call. V was cut by 9 bases and J by 0 bases, with 14 bases left in between. The length of the CDR3 is 14 residues. Germline CDR1 LNHDA, CDR2 SQIVND (reference sequence). CDR3 protein: CASNAVGMNTEAFF. CDR3 coding DNA: TGTGCCAGCAATGCAGTAGGCATGAACACTGAAGCTTTCTTT.

This clone was seen only a few times. The chain employs TRBV11-2 and TRBJ2-1; either TRBD1 or TRBD2 may fit D (5 bases each). V was clipped by 5 bases and J by 2 bases, with 16 bases between them. Germline CDR1 and CDR2: SGHAT and FQNNGV. The CDR3 has 16 amino acids. CDR3 nucleotide sequence: TGTGCCAGCAGCATGATCGGGAAAGGGGCCTACAATGAGCAGTTCTTC. It encodes CASSMIGKGAYNEQFF.